Following are 13 T cell receptor beta chains from one sample sequenced in a study of shared clonotypes between healthy human individuals. Measured with immunoSEQ multiplex PCR; TCRdb has only the in-frame clones, and not every one. The table shows under 2.5 million clones, with around 93% occurring only once. Sequences were obtained from naive CD4+ T cells from PBMCs. The subset is: CD45RA+ positively selected. The receptors originated from a man aged 18 to 29 in good health. Some clones in this sample may be carry-over from other donors' samples.

This clone was counted a single time. The chain uses TRBV25-1 and TRBJ1-3; D is uncertain. CDR3 length: 15 amino acids. Deletions cut 2 bases from V and 0 bases from J, with 8 bases between. Per germline, CDR1 MGHDK and CDR2 SYGVNS. The CDR3: CASSEQANSGNTIYF. The CDR3 DNA reads as TGTGCCAGCAGTGAACAGGCGAACTCTGGAAACACCATATATTTT.

This chain links TRBV29-1 with TRBJ1-4, with 8 bases aligning to TRBD1. V shed 6 bases, J shed 7 bases, and the junction held 7 bases outside the gene matches. The germline CDR1 and CDR2 sequences are SQVTM and ANQGSEA. This CDR3 comprises 13 residues. CDR3: CSVNRGMGEKLFF. The CDR3 nucleotides are TGCAGCGTCAACAGGGGGATGGGTGAAAAACTGTTTTTT.

The rearrangement links TRBV28 to TRBJ2-7; TRBD1 is a possible D gene (6 bases). Trimming left V 5 bases short and J 5 bases short, with 19 bases between. Germline loops: CDR1 MDHEN, CDR2 SYDVKM. The CDR3 has 15 residues. The CDR3 region is CASSTRLGGPDEQYF. CDR3 nucleotide sequence: TGTGCCAGCAGTACCCGTTTAGGGGGTCCCGACGAGCAGTACTTC. The full variable domain, with the rest looked up from reference TRBV28 and TRBJ2-7, is DVKVTQSSRYLVKRTGEKVFLECVQDMDHENMFWYRQDPGLGLRLIYFSYDVKMKEKGDIPEGYSVSREKKERFSLILESASTNQTSMYLCASSTRLGGPDEQYFGPGTRLTVT.

This sequence joins TRBV7-8 and TRBJ1-3, with D possibly matching TRBD1 (5 bases). The germline V and J ends were trimmed by 0 bases and 0 bases, with 12 bases remaining between them. The CDR3 is made up of 17 amino acids. Germline V gene lookup returns CDR1 SGHVS and CDR2 FQNEAQ. The CDR3 loop is CASSLAGVRPSGNTIYF. In nucleotides, the CDR3 is TGTGCCAGCAGCTTAGCGGGGGTCAGGCCCTCTGGAAACACCATATATTTT.

This chain links TRBV5-6 with TRBJ1-6; D perhaps matches TRBD1 (6 bases). The V end lost 3 bases, the J end lost 10 bases, and 11 bases lay between the germline ends. The CDR3 has 13 amino acids. From germline, CDR1 is SGHDT and CDR2 YYEEEE. The CDR3 region has the DNA TGTGCCAGCAGCTCCCGGGACAACTCACCCCTCCACTTT. Translation gives CASSSRDNSPLHF. Full variable domain (rest looked up from reference TRBV5-6 and TRBJ1-6): DAGVTQSPTHLIKTRGQQVTLRCSPKSGHDTVSWYQQALGQGPQFIFQYYEEEERQRGNFPDRFSGHQFPNYSSELNVNALLLGDSALYLCASSSRDNSPLHFGNGTRLTVT.

The V call is TRBV4-1, the J call TRBJ2-7; D remains unclear. This CDR3 is 17 amino acids long. Germline V gene data show CDR1 as MGHRA and CDR2 as YSYEKL. The V end was cut by 0 bases, the J end by 2 bases, with 17 bases between. Here the CDR3 DNA reads TGCGCCAGCAGCCAAGATGACCTTTCGACCCGGCCCTACGAGCAGTACTTC. Translated: CASSQDDLSTRPYEQYF.

J is TRBJ2-5 and V is TRBV30; D ambiguous. The V and J ends lost 5 bases and 2 bases respectively, with 12 bases between them. CDR1 is GTSNPN and CDR2 is SVGIG in the germline V gene (reference sequence). This CDR3 is 13 amino acids long. The CDR3 DNA sequence: TGTGCCTGGGAGCAAATGGGTCAAGAGACCCAGTACTTC. It encodes CAWEQMGQETQYF.

The chain carries TRBV7-9 and TRBJ2-1; 7 bases are a match to TRBD1. From germline, CDR1 is SEHNR and CDR2 FQNEAQ (reference sequence). The CDR3 covers 15 residues. The junction had 4 bases not matched to a gene; V was cut back by 5 bases and J by 0 bases. The CDR3 sequence is CASSQQGSSYNEQFF. The CDR3 nucleotides read TGTGCCAGCAGCCAACAGGGGAGCTCCTACAATGAGCAGTTCTTC.

The chain couples TRBV18 to TRBJ2-3; perhaps TRBD1 as D (6 bases). V shed 5 bases and J shed 5 bases, with 17 bases lying between them. CDR1 KGHSH and CDR2 LQKENI come from the germline V gene. The CDR3 is 15 residues long. The chain's CDR3 is CASSATGQTGDTQYF. Here the CDR3 DNA reads TGTGCCAGCTCAGCTACAGGACAGACTGGAGATACGCAGTATTTT.

The V and J genes are TRBV5-1 and TRBJ1-4; D unclear. Trimming took off 5 bases at V and 10 bases at J, with 18 bases between the two ends. The CDR3 covers 14 residues. The germline gives CDR1 SGHRS, CDR2 YFSETQ. CDR3 bases: TGCGCCAGCAGGCCGGGAACACCTTTAGGAAAACTGTTTTTT. Protein sequence: CASRPGTPLGKLFF. Complete variable domain (other parts from reference TRBV5-1 and TRBJ1-4): KAGVTQTPRYLIKTRGQQVTLSCSPISGHRSVSWYQQTPGQGLQFLFEYFSETQRNKGNFPGRFSGRQFSNSRSEMNVSTLELGDSALYLCASRPGTPLGKLFFGSGTQLSVL.

This chain uses TRBV5-1 with TRBJ2-1; D perhaps matches TRBD1 (6 bases). Trimming stripped 7 bases from V and 6 bases from J, with 26 bases between. CDR3 length: 17 amino acids. From germline, CDR1 is SGHRS and CDR2 YFSETQ. The CDR3 bases are TGCGCCAGCGGGCTCGGGGTTAGGTTCGTAGGGGGCAATGAGCAGTTCTTC. Translated: CASGLGVRFVGGNEQFF.

The rearrangement joins TRBV5-4 to TRBJ2-7; D ambiguous. CDR1 SGHNT and CDR2 YYREEE come from the germline V gene (reference sequence). The CDR3 loop spans 13 amino acids. With 0 bases removed from V and 5 bases from J, the gap between germline ends came to 9 bases. The CDR3 sequence: CASSLEPEHEQYF. The CDR3 nucleotides are TGTGCCAGCAGCTTGGAGCCAGAACACGAGCAGTACTTC.

This chain joins TRBV7-2 and TRBJ2-3; TRBD1 is a possible D gene (5 bases). CDR1 is SGHTA, CDR2 FQGNSA, per germline. This CDR3 contains 17 residues. Trimming left V 0 bases short and J 0 bases short, with 13 bases between. The CDR3 bases are TGTGCCAGCAGCTTAGCGCGGCAGGGCTTAAGCACAGATACGCAGTATTTT. Translation gives CASSLARQGLSTDTQYF.